The 9 T cell receptor beta chains reported below all come from one sample, sequenced in a study of blood T cell repertoires in COVID-19. Data came from immunoSEQ multiplex PCR; TCRdb stores just in-frame clones and leaves some out. The sample includes hundreds of thousands of clones, approximately 85% of them seen just once. The sequencing input was PBMCs or T cells enriched from blood (not recorded which). Every receptor here comes from a man aged 25-45 years who had recovered from COVID-19.

The chain uses TRBV9 and TRBJ2-2; D call uncertain. Trimming stripped 2 bases from V and 1 base from J, with 9 bases between. Germline V CDR1 and CDR2: SGDLS, YYNGEE. This CDR3 contains 15 residues. This chain's CDR3 is CASSVGRKNTGELFF. The CDR3 DNA sequence: TGTGCCAGCAGCGTGGGCAGGAAGAACACCGGGGAGCTGTTTTTT.

The sample holds a few counts of this clone. The CDR3 loop is CASSQQTGASGNTIYF. CDR3 bases: TGTGCCAGCAGCCAGCAGACAGGGGCCTCTGGAAACACCATATATTTT. The chain employs TRBV7-2 and TRBJ1-3; TRBD1 aligns across 8 bases. CDR1 is SGHTA and CDR2 is FQGNSA in the germline V gene. V was clipped by 5 bases and J by 0 bases; unmatched bases: 6. This CDR3 has 16 residues.

The chain joins TRBV19 to TRBJ1-3, with D tentatively TRBD1 (5 bases). The CDR3 runs 15 residues. Germline V gene sequence: CDR1 LNHDA, CDR2 SQIVND (reference sequence). V lost 2 bases to trimming and J lost 0 bases, with 8 bases between them. The CDR3 protein is CASSISDSSGNTIYF. CDR3 nucleotides: TGTGCCAGTAGTATATCCGACAGCTCTGGAAACACCATATATTTT.

The chain links TRBV30 to TRBJ1-1, with D unclear. Per the germline V gene, CDR1 is GTSNPN and CDR2 is SVGIG (reference sequence). V lost 5 bases and J lost 0, with 7 bases in between. There are 12 residues in the CDR3. CDR3 residues: CAWLRVNTEAFF. In DNA, the CDR3 is TGTGCCTGGCTGAGGGTGAACACTGAAGCTTTCTTT.

The rearrangement links TRBV6-5 to TRBJ2-7; 14 bases line up with TRBD2. The CDR3 runs 15 residues. Trimming cost V 5 bases and J 5 bases; bases outside gene matches: 5. CDR1 and CDR2 from the germline V gene are MNHEY and SVGAGI. CDR3 in amino acids: CASSRTSGGPDEQYF. The CDR3 DNA reads as TGTGCCAGCAGTCGGACTAGCGGGGGGCCCGACGAGCAGTACTTC.

In its sample, this clone was seen once. The chain employs TRBV12-3 or TRBV12-4 and TRBJ1-1, with D possibly TRBD1 on 5 matching bases. This CDR3 has 13 residues. V shed 4 bases and J shed 1 base, with 7 bases lying between them. CDR3 nucleotide sequence: TGTGCCAGCAGTTCGGACAAGAACACTGAAGCTTTCTTT. Translated: CASSSDKNTEAFF.

The chain combines TRBV7-2 with TRBJ2-5, with 12 nucleotides matching TRBD2. There are 13 residues in the CDR3. Unmatched junction bases numbered 4, after V lost 9 bases and J lost 5 bases. Looked up from germline, CDR1 is SGHTA and CDR2 is FQGNSA. In DNA, the CDR3 is TGTGCCAGTCTAGCGGGGGGGCTGGAGACCCAGTACTTC. This translates into CASLAGGLETQYF.

This clone was seen only once. This chain uses TRBV30 with TRBJ2-5; D may be TRBD1 (5 bases). CDR3 length: 14 residues. Trimming stripped 3 bases from V and 5 bases from J, with 16 bases between. CDR1 GTSNPN and CDR2 SVGIG come from the germline V gene (reference sequence). The CDR3 DNA sequence: TGTGCCTGGAGGGCAAAGGGGCCCCAGGAGACCCAGTACTTC. This encodes CAWRAKGPQETQYF.

The gene calls are TRBV9 and TRBJ1-1, with 9 bases that match TRBD1. J gave up 5 bases and V 3 bases, and 8 bases lay outside the gene matches. The CDR3 sequence is 15 residues long. The V gene's germline CDR1 is SGDLS and CDR2 YYNGEE. The CDR3 nucleotides are TGTGCCAGCAGCGGCGGGACAGGGATAAGGACTGAAGCTTTCTTT. It specifies CASSGGTGIRTEAFF.